This TCR beta chain originates from a study of cytomegalovirus exposure and HLA in healthy donors. Across the study: Some 85 million unique TCRs from HLA-typed donors were held in an early data release.

Trimming shortened V by 2 bases and J by 6 bases, and 10 bases separated the two germline ends. The CDR3 totals 13 residues. CDR1 is SNHLY and CDR2 is FYNNEI in the germline V gene. For this clone: Its antigen is unknown.

Findings and caveats of the study: Productive rates of about 87% or about 30% were seen for most TCR beta V segments in an earlier analysis. Available immune exposure information covered CMV serostatus only. Looking again later, the authors saw that most CMV-associated TCR beta chains seemed HLA-restricted.

A multiplex PCR was run with 60 Vbeta primers and 13 Jbeta primers. Libraries were prepared by immunoSEQ multiplex PCR; TCRdb keeps only in-frame clonotypes and omits some of them. The repertoire consists of 250,000 to 350,000 clones, with about nine tenths occurring once and the leading ten covering roughly 4%. Source material: PBMCs. This TCR was sampled from a man aged 40-49 years in good health and CMV-seropositive. The chain joins TRBV2 to TRBJ1-2; perhaps TRBD1 as D (6 bases). The CDR3 DNA follows: TGTGCCAGCAGTGAAACAGGGTCAGATGGCTACACCTTC. Residues: CASSETGSDGYTF.